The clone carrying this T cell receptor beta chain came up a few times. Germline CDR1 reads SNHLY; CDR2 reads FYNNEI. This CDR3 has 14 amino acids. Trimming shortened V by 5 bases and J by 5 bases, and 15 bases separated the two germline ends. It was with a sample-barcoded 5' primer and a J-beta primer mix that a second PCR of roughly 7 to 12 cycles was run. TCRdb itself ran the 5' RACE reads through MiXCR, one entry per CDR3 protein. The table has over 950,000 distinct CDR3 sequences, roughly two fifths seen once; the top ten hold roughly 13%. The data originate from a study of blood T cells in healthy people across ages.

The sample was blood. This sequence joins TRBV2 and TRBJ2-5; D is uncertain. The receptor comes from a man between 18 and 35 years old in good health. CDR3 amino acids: CASSTLGSWETQYF. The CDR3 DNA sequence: TGTGCCAGCAGTACCCTCGGCTCTTGGGAGACCCAGTACTTC.